This T cell receptor beta chain was obtained from a study of T cells expressing NK-cell markers. On the study more broadly: Seven of the eight sequenced donors were classified as HCMV-seropositive, and one was classified as seronegative.

General observations from the study: Among CD8+ T cells from six donors, dominant NKG2C+ clonotypes accounted for roughly 1.0-7.0%. Expanded NKG2C+ T cell clones were not confirmed as HCMV-specific.

A word on this clonotype: Its antigen is undetermined.

Beta-chain TCR cDNA was generated via 5'RACE template switching with UMIs. No DNA is given; TCRdb re-called the 5' RACE reads and lists each CDR3 protein once. The sample data list 300,000 to 500,000 distinct CDR3 sequences. Sequencing was carried out using blood T cells: a sorted CD56 or NKG2C T cell subset, CD4+ or CD8+ T cells, or bulk PBMC T cells (not recorded which). The receptor's source is a woman aged 50 to 60 in good health.

The CDR3 reads CSARDSGRAGEQYF. V usage is TRBV20-1 and J usage is TRBJ2-7; the D call from TCRdb, TRBD2, cannot be confirmed without DNA. CDR3 length: 14 residues. Per the germline V gene, CDR1 is DFQATT and CDR2 is SNEGSKA (reference sequence).